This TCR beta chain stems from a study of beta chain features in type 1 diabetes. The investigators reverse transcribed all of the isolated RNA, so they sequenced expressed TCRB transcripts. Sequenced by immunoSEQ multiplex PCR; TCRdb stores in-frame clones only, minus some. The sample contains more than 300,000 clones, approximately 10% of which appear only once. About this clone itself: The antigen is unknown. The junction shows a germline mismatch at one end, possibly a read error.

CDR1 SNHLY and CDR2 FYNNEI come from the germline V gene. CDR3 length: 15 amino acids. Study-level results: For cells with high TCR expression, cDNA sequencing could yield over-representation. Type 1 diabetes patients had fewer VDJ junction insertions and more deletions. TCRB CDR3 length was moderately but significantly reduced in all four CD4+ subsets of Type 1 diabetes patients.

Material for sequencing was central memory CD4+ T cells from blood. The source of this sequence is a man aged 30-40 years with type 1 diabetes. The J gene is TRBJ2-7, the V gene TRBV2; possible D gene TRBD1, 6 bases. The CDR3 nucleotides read TGTGCCAGCAGTGTTAGTCCCGGGACATCCTCCGAGCAGTACTTC. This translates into CASSVSPGTSSEQYF.